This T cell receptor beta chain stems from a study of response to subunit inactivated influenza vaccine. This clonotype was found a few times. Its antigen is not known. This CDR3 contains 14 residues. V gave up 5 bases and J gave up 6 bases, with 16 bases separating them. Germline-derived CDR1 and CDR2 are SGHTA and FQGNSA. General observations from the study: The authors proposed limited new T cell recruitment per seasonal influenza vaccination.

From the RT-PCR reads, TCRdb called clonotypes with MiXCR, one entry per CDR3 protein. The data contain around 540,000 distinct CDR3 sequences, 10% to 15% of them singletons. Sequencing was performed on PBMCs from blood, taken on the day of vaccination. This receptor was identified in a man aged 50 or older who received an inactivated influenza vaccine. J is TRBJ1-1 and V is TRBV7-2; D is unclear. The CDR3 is CASSPDYVRPEAFF. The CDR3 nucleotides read TGTGCCAGCAGCCCGGATTACGTCCGCCCTGAAGCTTTCTTT.